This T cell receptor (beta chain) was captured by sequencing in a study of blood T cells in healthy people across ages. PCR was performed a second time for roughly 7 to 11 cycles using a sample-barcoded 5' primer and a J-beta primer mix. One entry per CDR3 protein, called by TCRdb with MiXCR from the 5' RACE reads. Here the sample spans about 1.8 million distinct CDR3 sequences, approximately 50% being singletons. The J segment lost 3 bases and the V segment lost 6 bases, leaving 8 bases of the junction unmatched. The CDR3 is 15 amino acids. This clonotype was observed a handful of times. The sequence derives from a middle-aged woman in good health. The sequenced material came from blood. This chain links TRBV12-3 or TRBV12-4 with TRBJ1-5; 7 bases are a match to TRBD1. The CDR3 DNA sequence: TGTGCCAGCAGAAATTGGACAGGCAACAATCAGCCCCAGCATTTT. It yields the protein CASRNWTGNNQPQHF.